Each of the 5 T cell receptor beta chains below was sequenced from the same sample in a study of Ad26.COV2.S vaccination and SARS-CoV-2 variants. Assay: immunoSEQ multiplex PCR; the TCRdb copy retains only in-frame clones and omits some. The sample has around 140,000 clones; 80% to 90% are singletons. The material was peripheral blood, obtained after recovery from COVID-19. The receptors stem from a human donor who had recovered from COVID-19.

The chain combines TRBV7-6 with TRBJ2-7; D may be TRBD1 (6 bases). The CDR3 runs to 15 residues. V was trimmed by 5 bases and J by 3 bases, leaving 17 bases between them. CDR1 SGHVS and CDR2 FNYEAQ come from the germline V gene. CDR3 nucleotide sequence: TGTGCCAGCAGCCAAACAGGGACATCGGACTACGAGCAGTACTTC. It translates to CASSQTGTSDYEQYF.

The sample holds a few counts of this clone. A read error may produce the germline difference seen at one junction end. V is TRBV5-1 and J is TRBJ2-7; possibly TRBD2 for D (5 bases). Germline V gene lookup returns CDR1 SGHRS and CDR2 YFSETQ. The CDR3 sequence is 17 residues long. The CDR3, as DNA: TGCGCCAGCAGCTTGGTCCAAGTATCTAGCCTCTCCTTCGAGCAGTACTTC. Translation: CASSLVQVSSLSFEQYF.

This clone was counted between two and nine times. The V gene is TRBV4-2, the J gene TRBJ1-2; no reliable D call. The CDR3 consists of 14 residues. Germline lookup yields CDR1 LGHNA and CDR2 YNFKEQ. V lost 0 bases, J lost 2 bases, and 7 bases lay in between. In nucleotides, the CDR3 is TGTGCCAGCAGCCAAGACGGAAGGAACTATGGCTACACCTTC. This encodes CASSQDGRNYGYTF.

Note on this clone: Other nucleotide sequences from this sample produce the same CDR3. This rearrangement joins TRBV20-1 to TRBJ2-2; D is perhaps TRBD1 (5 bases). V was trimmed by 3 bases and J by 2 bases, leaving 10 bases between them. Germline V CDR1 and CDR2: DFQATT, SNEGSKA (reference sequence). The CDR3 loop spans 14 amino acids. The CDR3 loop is CSASYRSNTGELFF. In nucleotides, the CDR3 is TGCAGTGCTAGTTACAGGAGTAACACCGGGGAGCTGTTTTTT.

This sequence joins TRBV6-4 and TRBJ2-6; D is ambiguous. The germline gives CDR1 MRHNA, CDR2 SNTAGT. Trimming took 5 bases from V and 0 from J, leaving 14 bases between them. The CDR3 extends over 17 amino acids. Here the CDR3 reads CASSPFGPPSGANVLTF. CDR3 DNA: TGTGCCAGCAGTCCTTTCGGGCCCCCCTCTGGGGCCAACGTCCTGACTTTC.